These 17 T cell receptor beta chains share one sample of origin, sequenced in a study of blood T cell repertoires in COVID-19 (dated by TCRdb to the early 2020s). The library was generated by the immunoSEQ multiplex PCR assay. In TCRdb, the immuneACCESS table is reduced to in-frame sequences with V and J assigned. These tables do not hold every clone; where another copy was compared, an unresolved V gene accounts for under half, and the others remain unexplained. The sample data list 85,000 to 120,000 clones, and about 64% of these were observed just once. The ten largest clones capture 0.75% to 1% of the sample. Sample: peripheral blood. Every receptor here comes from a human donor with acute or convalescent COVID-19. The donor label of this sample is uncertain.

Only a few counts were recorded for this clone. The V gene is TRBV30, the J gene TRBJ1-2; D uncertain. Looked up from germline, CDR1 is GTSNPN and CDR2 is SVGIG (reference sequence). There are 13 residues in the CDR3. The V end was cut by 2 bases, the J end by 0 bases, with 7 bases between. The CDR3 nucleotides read TGTGCCTGGAGTAGACTGACTAACTATGGCTACACCTTC. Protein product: CAWSRLTNYGYTF.

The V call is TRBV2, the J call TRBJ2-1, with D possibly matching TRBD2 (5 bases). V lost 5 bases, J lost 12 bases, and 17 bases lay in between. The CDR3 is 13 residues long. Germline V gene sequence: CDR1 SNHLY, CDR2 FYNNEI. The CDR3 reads CASSSLTGIRQFF. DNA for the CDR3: TGTGCCAGCAGTTCATTGACCGGGATACGGCAGTTCTTC.

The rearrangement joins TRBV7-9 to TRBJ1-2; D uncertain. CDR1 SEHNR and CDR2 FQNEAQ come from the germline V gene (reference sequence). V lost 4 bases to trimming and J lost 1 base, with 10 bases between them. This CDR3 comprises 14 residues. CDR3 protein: CASSSRRVNYGYTF. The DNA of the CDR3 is TGTGCCAGCAGCTCGCGTCGGGTTAACTATGGCTACACCTTC.

CDR3 residues: CASSYRGTNEKLFF. The CDR3 DNA reads as TGTGCCAGCAGTTACAGGGGGACTAATGAAAAACTGTTTTTT. The genes are TRBV6-5 and TRBJ1-4, with D possibly TRBD1 on 6 matching bases. Germline assignment: CDR1 MNHEY and CDR2 SVGAGI. CDR3 length: 14 amino acids. Trimming removed 2 bases from V and 2 bases from J, with 6 bases in between.

CDR3 region: CASSKLPGQGENIQYF. The CDR3 nucleotides are TGTGCCAGTAGCAAACTTCCGGGACAGGGCGAAAACATTCAGTACTTC. V and J are TRBV19 and TRBJ2-4; TRBD1 agrees at 9 bases. J lost 5 bases, V lost 6 bases, and 11 bases had no gene match. Germline-derived CDR1 and CDR2 are LNHDA and SQIVND (reference sequence). The length of the CDR3 is 16 residues.

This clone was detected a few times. This chain's CDR3 is CASRQGGAEAFF. CDR3 bases: TGCGCCAGCCGTCAGGGTGGCGCTGAAGCTTTCTTT. The rearrangement uses TRBV5-1 and TRBJ1-1; perhaps TRBD1 as D (5 bases). The CDR3 has 12 residues. Germline-derived CDR1 and CDR2 are SGHRS and YFSETQ. V lost 7 bases and J lost 6, with 13 bases in between.

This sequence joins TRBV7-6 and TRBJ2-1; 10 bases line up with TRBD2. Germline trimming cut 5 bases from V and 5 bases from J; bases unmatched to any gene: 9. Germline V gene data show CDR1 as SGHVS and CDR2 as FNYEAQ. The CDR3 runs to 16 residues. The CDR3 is CASSLQTSGLNNEQFF. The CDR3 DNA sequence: TGTGCCAGCAGCCTTCAGACTAGCGGGCTAAACAATGAGCAGTTCTTC.

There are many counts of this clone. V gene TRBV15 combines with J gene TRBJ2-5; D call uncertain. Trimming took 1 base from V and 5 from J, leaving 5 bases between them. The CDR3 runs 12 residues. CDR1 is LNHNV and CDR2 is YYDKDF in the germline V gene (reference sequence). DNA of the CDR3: TGTGCCACCAGCAGAGGAGCTGAGACCCAGTACTTC. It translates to CATSRGAETQYF.

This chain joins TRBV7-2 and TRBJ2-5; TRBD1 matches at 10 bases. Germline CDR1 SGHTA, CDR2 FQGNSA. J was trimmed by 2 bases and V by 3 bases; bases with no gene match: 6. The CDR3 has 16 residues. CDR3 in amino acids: CASSLGQGLGQETQYF. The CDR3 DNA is TGTGCCAGCAGCTTGGGACAGGGGTTAGGTCAAGAGACCCAGTACTTC.

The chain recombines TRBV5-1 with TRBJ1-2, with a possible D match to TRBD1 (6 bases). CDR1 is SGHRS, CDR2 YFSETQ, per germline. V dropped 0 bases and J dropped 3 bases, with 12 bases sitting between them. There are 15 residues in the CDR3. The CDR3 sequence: CASSLAVGQHYGYTF. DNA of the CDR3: TGCGCCAGCAGCTTGGCCGTGGGACAACACTATGGCTACACCTTC.

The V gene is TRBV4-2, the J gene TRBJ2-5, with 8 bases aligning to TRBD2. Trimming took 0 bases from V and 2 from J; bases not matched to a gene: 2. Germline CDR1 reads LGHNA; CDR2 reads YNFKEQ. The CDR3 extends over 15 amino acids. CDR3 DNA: TGTGCCAGCAGCCAAGAAACTAGCGGTCAAGAGACCCAGTACTTC. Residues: CASSQETSGQETQYF.

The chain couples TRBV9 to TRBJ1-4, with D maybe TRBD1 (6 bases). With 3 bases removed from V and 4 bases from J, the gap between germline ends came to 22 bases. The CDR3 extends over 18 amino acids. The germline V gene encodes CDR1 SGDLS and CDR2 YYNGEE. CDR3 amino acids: CASSATGWGGQINEKLFF. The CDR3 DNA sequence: TGTGCCAGCAGCGCCACCGGGTGGGGGGGGCAGATTAATGAAAAACTGTTTTTT.

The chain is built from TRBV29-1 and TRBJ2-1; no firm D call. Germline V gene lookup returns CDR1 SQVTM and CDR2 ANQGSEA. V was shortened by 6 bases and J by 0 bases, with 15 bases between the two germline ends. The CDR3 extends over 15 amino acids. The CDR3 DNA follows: TGCAGCGTCCCCGGTGGAGCTTCCTCCTACAATGAGCAGTTCTTC. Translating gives CSVPGGASSYNEQFF.

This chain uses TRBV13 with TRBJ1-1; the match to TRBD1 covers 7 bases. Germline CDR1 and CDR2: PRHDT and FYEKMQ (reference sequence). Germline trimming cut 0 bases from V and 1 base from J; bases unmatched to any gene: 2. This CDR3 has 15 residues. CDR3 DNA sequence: TGTGCCAGCAGCTTAGGGACAGGGCGGAACACTGAAGCTTTCTTT. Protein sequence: CASSLGTGRNTEAFF.

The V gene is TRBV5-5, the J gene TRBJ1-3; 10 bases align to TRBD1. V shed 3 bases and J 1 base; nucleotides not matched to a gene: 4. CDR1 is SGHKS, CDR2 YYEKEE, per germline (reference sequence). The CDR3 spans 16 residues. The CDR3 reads CASSWTGGNSGNTIYF. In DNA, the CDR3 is TGTGCCAGCAGCTGGACAGGGGGTAATTCTGGAAACACCATATATTTT.

The CDR3 DNA is TGCGCCAGCAGCCTACAGGTTTCCACCGGGGAGCTGTTTTTT. This sequence encodes CASSLQVSTGELFF. The gene calls are TRBV5-1 and TRBJ2-2, with a tentative D call TRBD1 (5 bases). V shed 4 bases and J shed 4 bases, with 11 bases lying between them. The V gene's germline CDR1 is SGHRS and CDR2 YFSETQ. The CDR3 covers 14 residues.

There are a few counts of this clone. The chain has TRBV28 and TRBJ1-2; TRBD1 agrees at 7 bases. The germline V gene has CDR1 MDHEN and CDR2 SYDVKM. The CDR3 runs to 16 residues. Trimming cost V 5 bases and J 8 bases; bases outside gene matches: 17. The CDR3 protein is CASSIPAGGGVDGYTF. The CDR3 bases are TGTGCCAGCAGTATCCCGGCGGGAGGGGGCGTGGACGGCTACACCTTC.